This TCR beta chain emerged from a study of T-cell memory formation after mild COVID-19. MiXCR, run by TCRdb on the 5' RACE reads, gives a single entry per CDR3 protein. The sample yields about 560,000 distinct CDR3 sequences, 17% seen once. Trimming at V came to 9 bases and at J to 2 bases, leaving 17 bases not matched to a gene. From germline, CDR1 is KGHDR and CDR2 SFDVKD. This CDR3 has 19 residues. The source material was PBMCs or a T cell subset sorted from them (not recorded which). The chain recombines TRBV24-1 with TRBJ2-3; the match to TRBD2 covers 12 bases. The source is an adult woman who had mild COVID-19 (a few samples of this study predate the infection). Cell type and time point are not known. The CDR3 DNA is TGTGCCACCCCTCCTGCGAGACTAGCGGGAGAGGGCCCCACAGATACGCAGTATTTT. Translation gives CATPPARLAGEGPTDTQYF.